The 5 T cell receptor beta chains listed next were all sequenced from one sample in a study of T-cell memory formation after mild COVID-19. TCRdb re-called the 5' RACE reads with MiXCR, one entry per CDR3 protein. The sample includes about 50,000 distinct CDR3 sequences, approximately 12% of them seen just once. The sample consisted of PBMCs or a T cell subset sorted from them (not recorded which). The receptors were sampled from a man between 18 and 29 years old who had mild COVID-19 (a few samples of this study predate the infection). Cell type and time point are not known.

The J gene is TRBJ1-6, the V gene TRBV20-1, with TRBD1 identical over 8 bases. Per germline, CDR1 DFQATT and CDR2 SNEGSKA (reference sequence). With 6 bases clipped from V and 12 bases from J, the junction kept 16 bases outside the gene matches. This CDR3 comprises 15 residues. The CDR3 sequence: CSADADTGQDQPLHF. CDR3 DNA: TGCAGTGCCGACGCCGACACGGGACAGGATCAACCCCTCCACTTT.

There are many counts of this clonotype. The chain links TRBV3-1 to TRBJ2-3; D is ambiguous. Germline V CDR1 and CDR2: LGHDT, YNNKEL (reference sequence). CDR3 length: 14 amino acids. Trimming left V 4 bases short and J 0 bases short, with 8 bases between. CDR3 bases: TGTGCCAGCAGCCCTACCTCCAGCACAGATACGCAGTATTTT. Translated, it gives CASSPTSSTDTQYF.

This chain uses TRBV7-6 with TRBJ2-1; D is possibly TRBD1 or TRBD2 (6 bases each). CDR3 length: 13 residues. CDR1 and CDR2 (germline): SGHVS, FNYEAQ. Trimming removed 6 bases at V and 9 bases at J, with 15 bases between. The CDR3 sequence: CASSFSGGGEQFF. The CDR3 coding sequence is TGTGCCAGCAGTTTTAGTGGAGGGGGTGAGCAGTTCTTC.

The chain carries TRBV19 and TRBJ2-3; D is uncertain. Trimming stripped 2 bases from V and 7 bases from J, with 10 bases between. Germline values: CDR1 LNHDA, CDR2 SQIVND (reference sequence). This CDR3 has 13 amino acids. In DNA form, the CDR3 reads TGTGCCAGTAGTATACCCCCCCGGCATACGCAGTATTTT. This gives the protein CASSIPPRHTQYF.

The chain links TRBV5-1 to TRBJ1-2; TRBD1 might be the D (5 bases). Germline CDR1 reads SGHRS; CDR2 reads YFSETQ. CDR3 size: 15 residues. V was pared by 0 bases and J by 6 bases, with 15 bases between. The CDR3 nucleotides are TGCGCCAGCAGCTTGGAGGTCCCGGGGGACGATGGCTACACCTTC. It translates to CASSLEVPGDDGYTF.